Shown below are 24 T cell receptor beta chains from a single sample sequenced in a study of technical replicates of blood from four donors. Assay: immunoSEQ multiplex PCR; the TCRdb copy retains only in-frame clones and omits some. Of approximately 70,000 clones in the sample, roughly 97% are singletons; the top ten hold around 0.2%. The sample taken for sequencing was T cells isolated from PBMCs. These receptors originate from a human donor in good health.

This sequence joins TRBV2 and TRBJ2-7, with 11 positions matching TRBD2. The CDR3 runs to 18 residues. Germline trimming cut 6 bases from V and 6 bases from J; bases unmatched to any gene: 19. Germline V gene data show CDR1 as SNHLY and CDR2 as FYNNEI. Here the CDR3 reads CASRGGTYAGTSGIEQYF. The CDR3, as DNA: TGTGCCAGCAGGGGGGGAACATACGCCGGGACTAGCGGCATCGAGCAGTACTTC.

V and J are TRBV28 and TRBJ1-5, with D unclear. Germline V gene data show CDR1 as MDHEN and CDR2 as SYDVKM. The germline V and J ends were trimmed by 6 bases and 0 bases, with 9 bases remaining between them. The CDR3 is 14 amino acids. CDR3 protein: CASSIQNSNQPQHF. CDR3 nucleotides: TGTGCCAGCAGCATACAGAATAGCAATCAGCCCCAGCATTTT.

Remarks on this clone: An end of the junction differs from the germline gene, which may be a read error. CDR3 loop: CASSPSQGASTDTQYF. The CDR3 nucleotides are TGTGCTAGCAGCCCCTCCCAGGGGGCTTCCACAGATACGCAGTATTTT. The V gene is TRBV7-7, the J gene TRBJ2-3; 8 nucleotides align to TRBD1. CDR1 is SSHAT and CDR2 is FNYEAQ in the germline V gene (reference sequence). The CDR3 covers 16 residues.

This chain joins TRBV28 and TRBJ2-7, with 7 bases identical to TRBD2. J gave up 2 bases and V 4 bases, and 14 bases lay outside the gene matches. Germline-derived CDR1 and CDR2 are MDHEN and SYDVKM. This CDR3 region has 17 residues. This CDR3 reads CASSSPPSGEGTYEQYF. The CDR3 DNA reads as TGTGCCAGCAGTTCCCCTCCATCGGGGGAGGGGACCTACGAGCAGTACTTC.

CDR3 sequence (DNA): TGTGCCAGCAGTTTTGGTGGGGGGGCGAGAGGCGAGCAGTACTTC. Residues: CASSFGGGARGEQYF. This chain connects TRBV27 to TRBJ2-7, with D possibly being TRBD2 (7 bases). Germline CDR1 and CDR2: MNHEY and SMNVEV (reference sequence). V shed 3 bases and J shed 6 bases, with 18 bases lying between them. The length of the CDR3 is 15 residues.

The chain uses TRBV7-6 and TRBJ2-3; possible D gene TRBD1, 5 bases. The length of the CDR3 is 15 residues. Germline CDR1 and CDR2: SGHVS and FNYEAQ. V was clipped by 6 bases and J by 8 bases, with 21 bases between them. CDR3 sequence: CASSNISHGAPTQYF. The CDR3 DNA is TGTGCCAGCAGTAACATTAGCCATGGGGCTCCTACGCAGTATTTT.

The chain has TRBV6-1 and TRBJ2-7, with 7 nucleotides matching TRBD1. Germline V gene data show CDR1 as MNHNS and CDR2 as SASEGT. The J segment lost 2 bases and the V segment lost 10 bases, leaving 14 bases of the junction unmatched. The CDR3 loop spans 15 amino acids. DNA for the CDR3: TGTGCCACCAGAGGACATTTCCAGGGGGCCTACGAGCAGTACTTC. This codes for CATRGHFQGAYEQYF.

The chain has TRBV19 and TRBJ2-7, with D possibly being TRBD2 (5 bases). Between the trimmed V and J ends, which lost 3 bases and 0 bases, there was a span of 9 bases. The CDR3 length is 14 residues. Looked up from germline, CDR1 is LNHDA and CDR2 is SQIVND (reference sequence). The CDR3 nucleotides read TGTGCCAGTAGTATCGCGGGTAGCTCCTACGAGCAGTACTTC. It codes for CASSIAGSSYEQYF. The full variable domain, with the rest looked up from reference TRBV19 and TRBJ2-7, is DGGITQSPKYLFRKEGQNVTLSCEQNLNHDAMYWYRQDPGQGLRLIYYSQIVNDFQKGDIAEGYSVSREKKESFPLTVTSAQKNPTAFYLCASSIAGSSYEQYFGPGTRLTVT.

This chain connects TRBV5-1 to TRBJ2-3; weak D call: TRBD1 (6 bases). V lost 2 bases to trimming and J lost 4 bases, with 14 bases between them. CDR3 length: 15 residues. In germline, CDR1 is SGHRS, CDR2 YFSETQ. DNA of the CDR3: TGCGCCAGCAGCTTACAGGGCCGGGAATCAGATACGCAGTATTTT. As protein: CASSLQGRESDTQYF.

The chain couples TRBV7-3 to TRBJ2-3; D possibly corresponds to TRBD2 (7 bases). The V gene lost 5 bases and the J gene lost 4 bases, with 19 bases spanning the gap. CDR1 is SGHTA, CDR2 FQGTGA, per germline. The CDR3 has 16 residues. The CDR3 here is CASSLVGGPSADTQYF. The CDR3 DNA reads as TGTGCCAGCAGCCTGGTGGGGGGGCCTTCCGCAGATACGCAGTATTTT.

This sequence joins TRBV6-5 and TRBJ1-1; no reliable D call. The germline V gene encodes CDR1 MNHEY and CDR2 SVGAGI. The length of the CDR3 is 13 residues. V was trimmed by 4 bases and J by 13 bases, leaving 19 bases between them. CDR3 residues: CASSSRSGYYVFF. In nucleotides, the CDR3 is TGTGCCAGCAGTTCCAGGTCGGGGTACTATGTTTTCTTT.

The V and J genes are TRBV7-2 and TRBJ1-2; D is uncertain. V was trimmed by 6 bases and J by 7 bases, leaving 21 bases between them. CDR1 and CDR2 (germline): SGHTA, FQGNSA. The CDR3 loop spans 15 amino acids. CDR3 sequence: CASSTGSRGFSGYTF. DNA of the CDR3: TGTGCCAGCAGTACGGGTTCTCGGGGTTTCAGTGGCTACACCTTC.

The rearrangement uses TRBV11-2 and TRBJ2-7, with TRBD1 identical over 9 bases. V trimming: 5 bases; J trimming: 3 bases; junction bases outside the gene matches: 5. There are 14 residues in the CDR3. Germline V gives CDR1 SGHAT, CDR2 FQNNGV. The CDR3 nucleotides are TGTGCCAGCAGCCCCCGGGACAGGGTCTACGAGCAGTACTTC. Its protein product is CASSPRDRVYEQYF.

The rearrangement uses TRBV10-1 and TRBJ2-6, with 7 bases fitting TRBD2. V trimming: 4 bases; J trimming: 1 base; junction bases outside the gene matches: 13. CDR3 size: 19 residues. In germline, CDR1 is WNHNN, CDR2 SYGVQD (reference sequence). CDR3 protein: CASSAAGDRFFSGANVLTF. The CDR3 region has the DNA TGCGCCAGCAGTGCGGCGGGAGACCGGTTTTTTTCTGGGGCCAACGTCCTGACTTTC.

The chain uses TRBV5-4 and TRBJ1-2, with D maybe TRBD1 (6 bases). This CDR3 spans 13 amino acids. With 4 bases removed from V and 4 bases from J, the gap between germline ends came to 11 bases. Germline CDR1 reads SGHNT; CDR2 reads YYREEE (reference sequence). DNA of the CDR3: TGTGCCAGCAGCCCGGGACACCTCTATGGCTACACCTTC. Amino acids: CASSPGHLYGYTF.

The genes are TRBV7-6 and TRBJ1-2, with TRBD1 identical over 9 bases. CDR3 length equals 15 residues. The V gene end was trimmed by 3 bases and the J gene end by 4 bases; junction bases not matched to a gene: 6. Germline assignment: CDR1 SGHVS and CDR2 FNYEAQ. The CDR3 region has the DNA TGTGCCAGCAGCTTGGTACAGGGGGCGACCTATGGCTACACCTTC. It yields the protein CASSLVQGATYGYTF.

The V call is TRBV14, the J call TRBJ1-1; 8 nucleotides match TRBD1. The trim removed 5 bases at V and 0 bases at J, leaving 5 bases unmatched. CDR3 length: 15 amino acids. Germline CDR1 is SGHDN and CDR2 is FVKESK. The CDR3 here is CASSDRTGMNTEAFF. In nucleotides, the CDR3 is TGTGCCAGCAGCGATCGGACAGGGATGAACACTGAAGCTTTCTTT.

This chain uses TRBV5-1 with TRBJ1-4; 8 bases are shared with TRBD1. Germline V gene data show CDR1 as SGHRS and CDR2 as YFSETQ. V shed 0 bases, J shed 3 bases, and the junction held 16 bases outside the gene matches. There are 20 residues in the CDR3. The CDR3 bases are TGCGCCAGCAGCTTGGCCAGTGCCAGGGGGCGAGTAGAAGCTAATGAAAAACTGTTTTTT. It encodes CASSLASARGRVEANEKLFF.

The J gene is TRBJ2-7, the V gene TRBV4-1; 8 bases are a match to TRBD2. This CDR3 region has 14 residues. The germline V gene has CDR1 MGHRA and CDR2 YSYEKL. V was clipped by 1 base and J by 6 bases; unmatched bases: 5. The CDR3 DNA reads as TGCGCCAGCAGCCAAGTGCGGGGGGCAGGCGAGCAGTACTTC. This encodes CASSQVRGAGEQYF.

The genes are TRBV6-5 and TRBJ1-2, with 7 bases that match TRBD1. V was clipped by 0 bases and J by 7 bases; unmatched bases: 11. Germline V gene lookup returns CDR1 MNHEY and CDR2 SVGAGI. The CDR3 is 16 amino acids. The CDR3 DNA reads TGTGCCAGCAGTTACTCGATCGTTGACAGGGCGGGTGGCTACACCTTC. The encoded protein is CASSYSIVDRAGGYTF.

This chain links TRBV27 with TRBJ2-7; D may be TRBD2 (6 bases). Looked up from germline, CDR1 is MNHEY and CDR2 is SMNVEV (reference sequence). V was trimmed by 0 bases and J by 6 bases, leaving 9 bases between them. The length of the CDR3 is 13 residues. In nucleotides, the CDR3 is TGTGCCAGCAGTTTATCTCGGGGGTCCGAGCAGTACTTC. Its protein product is CASSLSRGSEQYF.

The CDR3 DNA follows: TGTGCAAGTCGCCAAGGGCAGGGTGAGAAGGACACCATATATTTT. It is translated as CASRQGQGEKDTIYF. The gene calls are TRBV12-2 and TRBJ1-3; the table assigns TRBD1, which was not confirmed against the DNA. TRBV12-2 is classified as a pseudogene. This CDR3 spans 15 amino acids.

The chain uses TRBV21-1 and TRBJ1-2; the DNA was not used to check the table's D call, TRBD1. TRBV21-1 is tagged as a pseudogene. The CDR3 covers 15 residues. The CDR3 DNA sequence: TGTGCCAGCAGTGTCGGCAGGGGGGAGGACTATGGCTACACCTTC. As protein: CASSVGRGEDYGYTF.

The chain employs TRBV28 and TRBJ1-2; D is ambiguous. The germline V and J ends were trimmed by 6 bases and 5 bases, with 7 bases remaining between them. Germline lookup yields CDR1 MDHEN and CDR2 SYDVKM. This CDR3 contains 11 residues. CDR3 DNA: TGTGCCAGCAGGGGAGGATATGGCTACACCTTC. As protein: CASRGGYGYTF.